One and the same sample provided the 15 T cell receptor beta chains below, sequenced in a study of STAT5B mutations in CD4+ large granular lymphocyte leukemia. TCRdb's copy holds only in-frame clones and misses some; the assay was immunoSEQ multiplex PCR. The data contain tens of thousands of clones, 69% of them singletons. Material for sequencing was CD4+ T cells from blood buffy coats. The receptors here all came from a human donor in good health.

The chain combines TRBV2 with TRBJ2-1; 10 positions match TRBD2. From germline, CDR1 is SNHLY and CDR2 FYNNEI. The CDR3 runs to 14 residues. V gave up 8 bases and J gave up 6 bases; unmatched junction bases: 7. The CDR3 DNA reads TGTGCCAGCGAATCTGGGACTAGCGTCAATGAGCAGTTCTTC. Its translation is CASESGTSVNEQFF.

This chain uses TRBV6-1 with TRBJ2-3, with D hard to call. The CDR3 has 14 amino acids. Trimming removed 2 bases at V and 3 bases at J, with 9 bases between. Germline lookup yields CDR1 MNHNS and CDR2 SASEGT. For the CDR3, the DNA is TGTGCCAGCAGTGAACCCTCCCGGACAGATACGCAGTATTTT. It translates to CASSEPSRTDTQYF.

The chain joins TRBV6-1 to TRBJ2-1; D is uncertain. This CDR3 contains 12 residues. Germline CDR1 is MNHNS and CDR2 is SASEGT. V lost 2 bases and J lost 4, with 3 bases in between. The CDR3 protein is CASSEPYNEQFF. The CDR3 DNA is TGTGCCAGCAGTGAACCTTACAATGAGCAGTTCTTC.

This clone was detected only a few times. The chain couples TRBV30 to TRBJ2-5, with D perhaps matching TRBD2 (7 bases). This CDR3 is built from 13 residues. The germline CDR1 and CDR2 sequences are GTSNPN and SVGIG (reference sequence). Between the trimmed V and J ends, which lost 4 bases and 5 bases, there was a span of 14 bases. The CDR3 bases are TGTGCCTGGAACGGGGGGCGCTGGGAGACCCAGTACTTC. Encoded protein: CAWNGGRWETQYF.

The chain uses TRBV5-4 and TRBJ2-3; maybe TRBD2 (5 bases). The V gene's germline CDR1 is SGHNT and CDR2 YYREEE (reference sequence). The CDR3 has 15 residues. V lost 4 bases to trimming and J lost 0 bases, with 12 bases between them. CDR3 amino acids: CASSGSTSSTDTQYF. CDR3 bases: TGTGCCAGCAGCGGGAGCACCTCTAGCACAGATACGCAGTATTTT.

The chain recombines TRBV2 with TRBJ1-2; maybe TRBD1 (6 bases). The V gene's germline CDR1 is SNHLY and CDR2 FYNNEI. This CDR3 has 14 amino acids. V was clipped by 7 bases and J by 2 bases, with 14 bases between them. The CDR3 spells CASTSLQGNYGYTF. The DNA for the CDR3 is TGTGCCAGCACCTCCCTACAGGGCAACTATGGCTACACCTTC.

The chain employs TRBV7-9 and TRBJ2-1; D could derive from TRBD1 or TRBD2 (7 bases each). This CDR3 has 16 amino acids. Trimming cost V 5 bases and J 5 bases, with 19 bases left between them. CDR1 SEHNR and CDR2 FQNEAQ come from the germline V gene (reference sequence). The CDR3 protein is CASSQGGGRTNNEQFF. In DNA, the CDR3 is TGTGCCAGCAGCCAGGGGGGGGGACGGACGAACAATGAGCAGTTCTTC.

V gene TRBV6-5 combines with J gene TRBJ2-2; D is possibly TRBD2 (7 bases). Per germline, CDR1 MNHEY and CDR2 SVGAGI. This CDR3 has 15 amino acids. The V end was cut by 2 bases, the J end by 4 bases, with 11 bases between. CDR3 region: CASSYGGAGTGELFF. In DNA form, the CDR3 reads TGTGCCAGCAGTTACGGGGGGGCGGGCACCGGGGAGCTGTTTTTT.

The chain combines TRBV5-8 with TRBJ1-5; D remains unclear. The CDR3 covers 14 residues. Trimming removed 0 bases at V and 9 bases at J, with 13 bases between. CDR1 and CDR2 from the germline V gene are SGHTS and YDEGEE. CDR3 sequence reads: CASSLETSSPPQHF. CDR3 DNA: TGTGCCAGCAGCTTGGAAACTAGCTCTCCGCCCCAGCATTTT.

CDR3 nucleotides: TGTGCTAGTGGTTTTGCCGGGACAGGTTTCTCTGGGGCCAACGTCCTGACTTTC. This gives the protein CASGFAGTGFSGANVLTF. The gene calls are TRBV12-5 and TRBJ2-6, with 8 nucleotides matching TRBD1. There are 18 residues in the CDR3. The V and J ends lost 3 bases and 0 bases, in that order; junction bases with no gene match: 7. The germline CDR1 and CDR2 sequences are LGHNT and FRNRAP.

CDR3 in DNA: TGTGCCAGCAGTAGGGGGACGGGGCTTGGGCAGCCCCAGCATTTT. It codes for CASSRGTGLGQPQHF. The chain is built from TRBV27 and TRBJ1-5; D might be TRBD1 (6 bases). The CDR3 covers 15 residues. V dropped 5 bases and J dropped 7 bases, with 18 bases sitting between them. Germline CDR1 reads MNHEY; CDR2 reads SMNVEV (reference sequence).

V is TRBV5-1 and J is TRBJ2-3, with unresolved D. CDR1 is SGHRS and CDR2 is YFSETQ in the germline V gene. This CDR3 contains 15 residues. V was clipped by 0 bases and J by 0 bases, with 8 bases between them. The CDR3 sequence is CASSLDGSSTDTQYF. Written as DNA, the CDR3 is TGCGCCAGCAGCTTGGACGGGTCTAGCACAGATACGCAGTATTTT.

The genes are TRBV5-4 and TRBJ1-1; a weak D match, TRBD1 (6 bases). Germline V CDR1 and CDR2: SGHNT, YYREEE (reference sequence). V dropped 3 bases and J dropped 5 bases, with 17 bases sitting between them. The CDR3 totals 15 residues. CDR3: CASSSGGEGGTEAFF. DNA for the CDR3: TGTGCCAGCAGCTCCGGGGGCGAAGGTGGGACTGAAGCTTTCTTT. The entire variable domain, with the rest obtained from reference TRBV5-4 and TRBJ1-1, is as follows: ETGVTQSPTHLIKTRGQQVTLRCSSQSGHNTVSWYQQALGQGPQFIFQYYREEENGRGNFPPRFSGLQFPNYSSELNVNALELDDSALYLCASSSGGEGGTEAFFGQGTRLTVV.

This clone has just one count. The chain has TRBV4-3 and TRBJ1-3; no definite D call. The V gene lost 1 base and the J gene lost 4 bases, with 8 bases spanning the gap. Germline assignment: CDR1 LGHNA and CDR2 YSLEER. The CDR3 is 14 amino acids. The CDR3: CASSQAPAGNTIYF. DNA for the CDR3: TGCGCCAGCAGCCAAGCGCCCGCCGGAAACACCATATATTTT.

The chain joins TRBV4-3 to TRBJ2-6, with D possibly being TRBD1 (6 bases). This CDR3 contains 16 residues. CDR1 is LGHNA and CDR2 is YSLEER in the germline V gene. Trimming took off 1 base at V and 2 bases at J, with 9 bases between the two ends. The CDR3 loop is CASSQAGVAGANVLTF. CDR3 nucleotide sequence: TGCGCCAGCAGCCAAGCAGGGGTCGCTGGGGCCAACGTCCTGACTTTC.